This entry features one TCR beta chain sequence. Its matching antigen is unknown. The CDR3 is 15 residues long. V lost 4 bases and J 0 bases, leaving 10 bases between the germline ends. Per germline, CDR1 MNHEY and CDR2 SMNVEV (reference sequence). Data came from immunoSEQ multiplex PCR; TCRdb stores just in-frame clones and leaves some out. The sample consists of approximately 76,000 clones, about 88% of them appearing once. This sample stems from a study of OX40 agonist ivuxolimab in advanced cancers. Overall study results and limits: On average, CD8+ T cells showed a greater number of expanded clones than CD4+. Normalized expansion of T-cell clones was also low for some nonresponders.

Autoimmune disease history or systemic immunosuppression led to patient exclusion. With baseline, cycle 4 day 1, and cycle 7 day 1 as timepoints, blood was sampled. The sequence came from an adult with an advanced solid tumor such as melanoma, head and neck, liver or kidney cancer. This sample comprised CD4+ or CD8+ T cells sorted from blood, obtained in a trial of the OX40 agonist ivuxolimab. The chain couples TRBV27 to TRBJ2-1; D not resolved. For the CDR3, the DNA is TGTGCCAGCAGTTCCTTGATCAGCTCCTACAATGAGCAGTTCTTC. Amino acids: CASSSLISSYNEQFF.